Listed here are 22 T cell receptor beta chains from one sample, sequenced in a study of PD-1 blockade in mismatch repair-deficient tumors. The protocol was immunoSEQ multiplex PCR, while the TCRdb copy is restricted to in-frame clones and leaves out a portion. The sample includes tens of thousands of clones, 78% of them seen just once. Sample: peripheral blood, taken 4 weeks after starting pembrolizumab. The receptor source for this set is an adult with mismatch repair-deficient cancer.

This clone was detected a few times. The rearrangement uses TRBV4-3 and TRBJ2-5, with 9 bases lining up with TRBD1. The germline V gene encodes CDR1 LGHNA and CDR2 YSLEER. CDR3 length equals 15 residues. The ends lost 4 bases at V and 4 bases at J; junction bases unmatched: 7. The CDR3, as DNA: TGCGCCAGCAGCCCCGGGACAGGGAGGACAGAGACCCAGTACTTC. As protein: CASSPGTGRTETQYF.

The CDR3 spells CASSPRGLGSGANVLTF. In DNA form, the CDR3 reads TGTGCCAGCAGCCCCCGGGGGCTAGGCTCTGGGGCCAACGTCCTGACTTTC. The chain carries TRBV13 and TRBJ2-6, with D tentatively TRBD1 or TRBD2 (6 bases each). Between the trimmed V and J ends, which lost 5 bases and 0 bases, there was a span of 14 bases. In germline, CDR1 is PRHDT, CDR2 FYEKMQ (reference sequence). There are 17 residues in the CDR3.

This clone was seen more than once but under ten times. The chain combines TRBV27 with TRBJ1-2; 8 bases line up with TRBD1. Unmatched junction bases numbered 8, after V lost 7 bases and J lost 1 base. CDR3 length equals 15 residues. The V gene's germline CDR1 is MNHEY and CDR2 SMNVEV (reference sequence). This chain's CDR3 is CASTRQQGGNYGYTF. DNA of the CDR3: TGTGCCAGCACCCGCCAACAGGGGGGTAACTATGGCTACACCTTC.

V is TRBV7-2 and J is TRBJ1-1; no firm D call. The CDR3 is 13 amino acids. The V and J ends lost 8 bases and 1 base respectively, with 11 bases between them. CDR1 is SGHTA and CDR2 is FQGNSA in the germline V gene. Written as DNA, the CDR3 is TGTGCCAGCGAACCGGGAGCGAACACTGAAGCTTTCTTT. Translating gives CASEPGANTEAFF.

About this clone itself: A far larger clone differs by one base, so this is likely a read error. CDR3 loop: CASSSNYYEQYF. The CDR3, as DNA: TGTGCCAGCAGCTCCAACTACTACGAGCAGTACTTC. The chain carries TRBV7-3 and TRBJ2-7; unclear D gene. Germline loops: CDR1 SGHTA, CDR2 FQGTGA. V was clipped by 4 bases and J by 3 bases, with 7 bases between them. The CDR3 contains 12 residues.

The gene calls are TRBV4-1 and TRBJ1-5; a weak D match, TRBD1 (5 bases). The CDR3 extends over 15 amino acids. Germline CDR1 and CDR2: MGHRA and YSYEKL. Trimming left V 2 bases short and J 3 bases short, with 11 bases between. The CDR3 protein is CASSQNRQPNQPQHF. As DNA, the CDR3 is TGCGCCAGCAGCCAAAACAGACAGCCCAATCAGCCCCAGCATTTT.

This clone was picked up one time. The chain joins TRBV5-4 to TRBJ2-7, with 7 bases that match TRBD2. Unmatched junction bases numbered 7, after V lost 2 bases and J lost 2 bases. The CDR3 contains 15 residues. Germline V gene data show CDR1 as SGHNT and CDR2 as YYREEE (reference sequence). The chain's CDR3 is CASSFQPSGPYEQYF. In DNA, the CDR3 is TGTGCCAGCAGCTTTCAGCCTAGCGGACCCTACGAGCAGTACTTC.

The chain combines TRBV7-2 with TRBJ1-1; 7 nucleotides agree with TRBD1. This CDR3 contains 15 residues. V trimming: 5 bases; J trimming: 3 bases; junction bases outside the gene matches: 9. Germline CDR1 is SGHTA and CDR2 is FQGNSA. CDR3 protein: CASSLSEGAYTEAFF. Written as DNA, the CDR3 is TGTGCCAGCAGCCTAAGCGAGGGGGCATACACTGAAGCTTTCTTT.

The chain carries TRBV30 and TRBJ1-5; D call uncertain. This CDR3 region has 14 residues. Germline V gives CDR1 GTSNPN, CDR2 SVGIG (reference sequence). Trimming took 1 base from V and 2 from J, leaving 9 bases between them. CDR3 amino acids: CAWSARSGNQPQHF. The DNA for the CDR3 is TGTGCCTGGAGTGCTCGGAGCGGCAATCAGCCCCAGCATTTT.

This clone was recorded once. This rearrangement joins TRBV30 to TRBJ1-1; possible D gene TRBD1, 5 bases. This CDR3 contains 13 residues. Germline V lookup: CDR1 GTSNPN, CDR2 SVGIG (reference sequence). Trimming took off 1 base at V and 4 bases at J, with 10 bases between the two ends. The CDR3 DNA reads TGTGCCTGGAGTGCTTCAGGGAGCACTGAAGCTTTCTTT. Protein sequence: CAWSASGSTEAFF.

The genes are TRBV18 and TRBJ2-7, with 10 bases lining up with TRBD1. Germline CDR1 KGHSH, CDR2 LQKENI. V lost 4 bases, J lost 6 bases, and 6 bases stayed unmatched. This CDR3 spans 14 amino acids. The CDR3 is CASSHPDRGIEQYF. Here the CDR3 DNA reads TGTGCCAGCTCACACCCGGACAGGGGGATCGAGCAGTACTTC.

V usage is TRBV11-2 and J usage is TRBJ2-7, with 8 bases matching TRBD1. Germline V gene sequence: CDR1 SGHAT, CDR2 FQNNGV. The CDR3 is made up of 14 amino acids. Unmatched junction bases numbered 6, after V lost 4 bases and J lost 4 bases. The CDR3 DNA sequence: TGTGCCAGCAGCTACGGACAGGGCCCTTACGAGCAGTACTTC. Protein: CASSYGQGPYEQYF. The complete variable domain, with remaining parts taken from reference TRBV11-2 and TRBJ2-7, reads EAGVAQSPRYKIIEKRQSVAFWCNPISGHATLYWYQQILGQGPKLLIQFQNNGVVDDSQLPKDRFSAERLKGVDSTLKIQPAKLEDSAVYLCASSYGQGPYEQYFGPGTRLTVT.

The chain links TRBV6-5 to TRBJ2-1; 8 bases are a match to TRBD2. Germline values: CDR1 MNHEY, CDR2 SVGAGI. The CDR3 is 16 residues long. The trim removed 2 bases at V and 8 bases at J, leaving 11 bases unmatched. The CDR3 DNA reads as TGTGCCAGCAGTTACGGTCGGGGCGGGAGGTTCTATGAGCAGTTCTTC. Translated, it gives CASSYGRGGRFYEQFF.

The chain carries TRBV5-1 and TRBJ2-6; D gene unclear. V lost 3 bases, J lost 0 bases, and 10 bases lay in between. Germline V gene sequence: CDR1 SGHRS, CDR2 YFSETQ. The CDR3 is 16 residues long. In DNA form, the CDR3 reads TGCGCCAGCAGCTGGACGACGACCTCTGGGGCCAACGTCCTGACTTTC. This sequence encodes CASSWTTTSGANVLTF.

The chain is built from TRBV12-2 and TRBJ1-4; TRBD1 is taken as the D call from the table, unchecked against the DNA. TRBV12-2 is listed as a pseudogene. This CDR3 spans 14 amino acids. CDR3: CASRFTGEGEKLFF. The DNA of the CDR3 is TGTGCAAGTCGCTTCACAGGGGAAGGTGAAAAACTGTTTTTT.

The CDR3 protein is CASSKQGDSTYEQYF. CDR3 bases: TGTGCCAGCAGTAAACAGGGGGATTCGACCTACGAGCAGTACTTC. The chain combines TRBV2 with TRBJ2-7, with 8 bases matching TRBD1. Trimming took 5 bases from V and 2 from J; bases not matched to a gene: 8. In germline, CDR1 is SNHLY, CDR2 FYNNEI. The CDR3 totals 15 residues.

The V and J genes are TRBV11-2 and TRBJ1-2; D remains unclear. CDR1 is SGHAT and CDR2 is FQNNGV in the germline V gene. V lost 7 bases, J lost 2 bases, and 11 bases lay in between. This CDR3 region has 13 residues. Here the CDR3 reads CASTPGQNYGYTF. In DNA form, the CDR3 reads TGTGCCAGCACCCCTGGCCAAAACTATGGCTACACCTTC.

The rearrangement joins TRBV5-1 to TRBJ1-2; unclear D gene. V dropped 4 bases and J dropped 4 bases, with 14 bases sitting between them. Germline-derived CDR1 and CDR2 are SGHRS and YFSETQ. This CDR3 spans 14 amino acids. The DNA of the CDR3 is TGCGCCAGCAGCACGAACCGGGAACCCTATGGCTACACCTTC. Amino acids: CASSTNREPYGYTF.

The chain combines TRBV7-8 with TRBJ2-7; D assignment may be TRBD1 or TRBD2 (5 bases each). Germline V gene sequence: CDR1 SGHVS, CDR2 FQNEAQ. CDR3 length equals 15 residues. V gave up 2 bases and J gave up 2 bases, with 13 bases separating them. As DNA, the CDR3 is TGTGCCAGCAGCTTAACGGCAGGGACCACCTACGAGCAGTACTTC. Translation: CASSLTAGTTYEQYF. Complete variable domain (other parts from reference TRBV7-8 and TRBJ2-7): GAGVSQSPRYKVAKRGQDVALRCDPISGHVSLFWYQQALGQGPEFLTYFQNEAQLDKSGLPSDRFFAERPEGSVSTLKIQRTQQEDSAVYLCASSLTAGTTYEQYFGPGTRLTVT.

This chain uses TRBV13 with TRBJ2-7, with D uncertain. The CDR3 length is 11 residues. V shed 5 bases and J shed 0 bases, with 2 bases lying between them. Germline loops: CDR1 PRHDT, CDR2 FYEKMQ (reference sequence). The CDR3 sequence: CASSHSYEQYF. DNA of the CDR3: TGTGCCAGCAGCCACTCCTACGAGCAGTACTTC. The variable domain in full, with the rest retrieved from reference TRBV13 and TRBJ2-7, is AAGVIQSPRHLIKEKRETATLKCYPIPRHDTVYWYQQGPGQDPQFLISFYEKMQSDKGSIPDRFSAQQFSDYHSELNMSSLELGDSALYFCASSHSYEQYFGPGTRLTVT.

The V gene is TRBV29-1, the J gene TRBJ2-3; D may be TRBD2 (6 bases). The CDR3 consists of 14 residues. The germline V gene encodes CDR1 SQVTM and CDR2 ANQGSEA. V lost 3 bases and J lost 3, with 13 bases in between. This CDR3 is CSVDRGMGTDTQYF. In nucleotides, the CDR3 is TGCAGCGTTGATCGCGGGATGGGGACAGATACGCAGTATTTT.

V and J are TRBV19 and TRBJ2-1; D remains unclear. Germline V gene lookup returns CDR1 LNHDA and CDR2 SQIVND (reference sequence). V was trimmed by 9 bases and J by 2 bases, leaving 17 bases between them. The CDR3 spans 15 residues. CDR3 in amino acids: CASRRLGAAYNEQFF. In DNA, the CDR3 is TGTGCCAGCCGCAGACTCGGAGCAGCCTACAATGAGCAGTTCTTC. Filled out from reference TRBV19 and TRBJ2-1, the complete variable domain reads DGGITQSPKYLFRKEGQNVTLSCEQNLNHDAMYWYRQDPGQGLRLIYYSQIVNDFQKGDIAEGYSVSREKKESFPLTVTSAQKNPTAFYLCASRRLGAAYNEQFFGPGTRLTVL.